This TCR beta chain was captured by sequencing in a study of follicular helper T cells after annual influenza vaccination (dated by TCRdb to between 2016 and 2019). Context from the whole study: After each seasonal influenza vaccination, blood was collected on days 0, 7 and 28. One week after vaccination, a second recruited cohort of approximately 11 subjects (Table S1) displayed a similar ICOS+CD38+ cTfh response. The 2015 samples were processed right after collection, while the 2013-2014 samples were cryopreserved. To look at recall of cTfh clones, some subjects were tracked through successive annual vaccinations covering the 2013-2014, 2014-2015 and 2015-2016 seasons. Multi-year samples were available for six subjects, with four spanning two vaccination seasons and two spanning three seasons. What the study reported, not specific to this receptor: Only about 9-22% of analyzed cells yielded productive TCRB sequences, so sampling of rare clonotypes was not possible. Successive annual vaccinations recalled a recurring oligoclonal ICOS+CD38+ cTfh response that included tetramer and AIM influenza-specific clonotypes. Day 7 ICOS+CD38+ clones were most often found later in ICOS-CD38- cTfh, suggesting that subset may serve as a memory reservoir. ICOS+CD38+ cTfh clonality correlated with the frequency of that population, and its change correlated with the change in circulating plasmablast frequency.

With regard to this clone: It has no known antigen specificity. Base qualities are not at hand, and no much larger clone is one base apart.

Library construction relied on the immunoSEQ multiplex PCR assay. Adaptive Biotechnologies handled the TCRB amplification, library preparation, sequencing and preliminary bioinformatics at Survey level resolution. TCRB sequencing used multiplex PCR amplification of genomic DNA from sorted cTfh populations. In the authors' own workflow: Clonality was computed in R as 1 minus normalized Shannon entropy; the Gini index was calculated with the R package ineq. Overlap score was the summed counts of shared sequences divided by total counts of all sequences in both compared samples. Significance of shared clonotypes was assessed by Fisher's exact test, with a theoretical repertoire of 10^7 TCRB sequences assumed. TCRdb took this table from immuneACCESS and kept in-frame rearrangements with V and J called. Such tables lack part of the clones; where checked against another copy, unresolved V genes explain under half of the gap, and the rest is unexplained. V, J and clone size derive from that table, while D and trimming were established from the DNA sequence. This sample lists around 11,000 clones; 70% to 90% were detected once. The ten largest clones add up to around 0.5% of the sample.

This specimen's time point label, per the study, means: 2015-2016 season, 7 days after influenza vaccination. Seasonal inactivated influenza vaccine (Fluvarix) was administered to adults, and sorted blood CD4 subsets were tracked by TCRB sequencing before and after vaccination. To be eligible, subjects had to live in the community and must not have received influenza vaccine in the previous 6 months. Influenza vaccine contraindications, substance abuse, HIV/AIDS, active malignancy, immunomodulatory medication and active illness such as respiratory infection were included among the exclusion criteria. Between roughly 40 and 110 mL of blood was sampled per time point. Non-naive CD4+CXCR5+PD-1+ cells were defined as circulating Tfh and were sorted into two fractions, ICOS+CD38+ and ICOS-CD38-. Ficoll-Paque PLUS or SepMate separation was used to isolate PBMC. Cell subsets were sorted from PBMC on a BD FACS Aria before DNA extraction.

Measured from the cysteine to the phenylalanine, the CDR3 is 14 residues long. The sequence is cut down to CDR3 DNA, 42 bases in frame from base 1. The CDR1 and CDR2 encoded by the germline V gene are SNHLY and FYNNEI. The trim is 7 bases for V and 2 bases for J, with a gap of 14 bases between the germline ends. The sequence came from an adult who received the influenza vaccine. Here the sequenced sample was CXCR5+ CD38- circulating T follicular helper cells from blood, taken 7 days after influenza vaccination. The label giving this sample's cell subset or site can be read as: circulating Tfh, non-naive CD4+CXCR5+PD-1+ (ICOS+CD38+ or ICOS-CD38-). The sequence joins TRBV2 to TRBJ1-1, with the D gene too uncertain to name. The nucleotide sequence reads TGTGCCAGCATTATTGACGGGGATAACACTGAAGCTTTCTTT. Translation gives CASIIDGDNTEAFF. This CDR3, with the reference TRBV2 and TRBJ1-1 proteins standing in past its ends, gives the full variable domain EPEVTQTPSHQVTQMGQEVILRCVPISNHLYFYWYRQILGQKVEFLVSFYNNEISEKSEIFDDQFSVERPDGSNFTLKIRSTKLEDSAMYFCASIIDGDNTEAFFGQGTRLTVV.